The sequence of this T cell receptor beta chain was determined in a study of OX40 agonist ivuxolimab in advanced cancers. In the study overall: A male proportion of 82.7% was recorded, with mean age approximately 57 years and range roughly 23 to 79. The study's findings and limits: Clonal expansion by week 6 occurred in CD4+ and CD8+ blood T cells (at 0.1 to 3.0 mg/kg).

Worth noting for this clone: Its antigen is undetermined.

Unmatched junction bases numbered 6, after V lost 7 bases and J lost 2 bases. This CDR3 comprises 15 residues. Germline assignment: CDR1 MNHNS and CDR2 SASEGT. The repertoire was sequenced with immunoSEQ multiplex PCR; TCRdb's copy has only in-frame clones and lacks some. Of approximately 65,000 clones listed, approximately 88% were seen once; the top ten hold 0.7% to 0.9%. Sequenced here: CD4+ or CD8+ T cells sorted from blood, sampled in a trial of the OX40 agonist ivuxolimab. The sequence derives from an adult with an advanced solid tumor such as melanoma, head and neck, liver or kidney cancer. The J gene is TRBJ1-5, the V gene TRBV6-1, with 9 bases identical to TRBD1. Here the CDR3 DNA reads TGTGCCAGCAATGCACAGGGGGCTGGCAATCAGCCCCAGCATTTT. Protein: CASNAQGAGNQPQHF.